Each of the 2 T cell receptor beta chains below was sequenced from the same sample in a study of response to subunit inactivated influenza vaccine (dated by TCRdb to the late 2010s). The library was built by means of RT-PCR. Sequencing instrument: Illumina HiSeq 2500. TCRdb reran the public reads through fastp at Q25 and MiXCR, keeping productive beta chains. Records with the same CDR3 protein are collapsed into one entry carrying the most frequent genes and DNA. Across this sample there are 450,000 to 600,000 distinct CDR3 sequences, with 6.5% to 8% seen only once. Of the sample, about an eighth is held by the ten largest clones. The starting material was PBMCs from blood, obtained roughly 24 months after vaccination. These receptor sequences come from a man aged 50-75 years who received an inactivated influenza vaccine. Donor details come from another sample of the same person, matched by shared clones.

This clonotype was seen many times. V is TRBV7-2 and J is TRBJ1-6; D call uncertain. The CDR3 contains 16 residues. V was cut by 1 base and J by 7 bases, with 14 bases left in between. Germline values: CDR1 SGHTA, CDR2 FQGNSA. In DNA form, the CDR3 reads TGTGCCAGCAGCTTAGTTTATGCAGGTGGCAATTCACCCCTCCACTTT. Its translation is CASSLVYAGGNSPLHF.

The table lists this clonotype with a few counts. This chain's CDR3 is CSARVGAGVFDTQYF. The CDR3 nucleotides are TGCAGTGCTAGAGTGGGGGCAGGGGTTTTTGATACGCAGTATTTT. V usage is TRBV20-1 and J usage is TRBJ2-3; TRBD1 is a possible D gene (6 bases). This CDR3 comprises 15 residues. Trimming left V 1 base short and J 6 bases short, with 17 bases between. From germline, CDR1 is DFQATT and CDR2 SNEGSKA (reference sequence).